A selection of T cell receptor beta chains follows, all from one sample in a study of vaccination and CD4 T cells after COVID-19. Their cognate antigens are unknown. TCRdb re-called the PCR reads with MiXCR, one entry per CDR3 protein. The sample contains about 20,000 distinct CDR3 sequences, about 38% of which appear only once. Sequenced here: CD4+ T cells from blood, cultured in vitro, sampled before SARS-CoV-2 vaccination. The origin of the receptors is a human donor who received a COVID-19 vaccine. The CDR3 runs from the conserved cysteine through the conserved F or W. D genes are given only for firm matches. The listing skips clone size in some rows; elsewhere it reads once, few, many or a size class.

V	size	J	D	DNA	CDR3
TRBV5-1	-	TRBJ2-5	-	TGCGCCAGCAGCTGGGACCTGGAGACCCAGTACTTC	CASSWDLETQYF
TRBV20-1	few	TRBJ2-7	-	TGCAGTGCCTCAGGGGGGCCCCCTTACGCAGAGCAGTACTTC	CSASGGPPYAEQYF
TRBV20-1	few	TRBJ2-5	-	TGCAGTGCAGCCAGGGTCAAAGAGACCCAGTACTTC	CSAARVKETQYF
TRBV6-5	-	TRBJ1-6	-	TGTGCCAGCAGTTATCGAGAGAACCTCAGAAATTCACCCCTCCACTTT	CASSYRENLRNSPLHF
TRBV5-6	-	TRBJ1-1	-	TGTGCCAGCAGTCCATTAAAAGATCTAGGGCGACCTGAAGCTTTCTTT	CASSPLKDLGRPEAFF
TRBV7-6	-	TRBJ2-5	TRBD2	TGTGCCAGCAGCATAAACCCGGGACTAGCGGGGGGTCTACAAGAGACCCAGTACTTC	CASSINPGLAGGLQETQYF
TRBV7-2	few	TRBJ1-3	TRBD1	TGTGCCAGCAGCTCCCAGGGGGGGGCGGAATCTGGAAACACCATATATTTT	CASSSQGGAESGNTIYF
TRBV7-9	-	TRBJ2-5	TRBD1	TGTGCCAGCAGCCGGACAGGACAAGAGACCCAGTACTTC	CASSRTGQETQYF
TRBV20-1	few	TRBJ1-2	-	TGCAGTGCTAGAGTGTTCGGAGGGCGGGACACCTTC	CSARVFGGRDTF
TRBV2	-	TRBJ1-3	-	TGTGCCAGCAATGAAAGACAGGCCGGAAACACCATATATTTT	CASNERQAGNTIYF
TRBV20-1	-	TRBJ2-7	TRBD2	TGCAGTGCTACAGTAAGGACTAGCGGTTCCTACGAGCAGTACTTC	CSATVRTSGSYEQYF
TRBV27	few	TRBJ1-3	-	TGTGCCAGCAGGGCCAAGGACTCTGGAAACACCATATATTTT	CASRAKDSGNTIYF
TRBV9	-	TRBJ2-3	-	TGTGCCAGCAGCGCCGAAGTGGGGGACCGGGATACGCAGTATTTT	CASSAEVGDRDTQYF
TRBV6-1	medium-sized	TRBJ1-1	TRBD1	TGTGCCAGCAGTGAACCGGCAGGGGGTCGGGTAAACACTGAAGCTTTCTTT	CASSEPAGGRVNTEAFF
TRBV27	once	TRBJ1-5	-	TGTACCAGCAGTTTCCACCTCCCCGGGGCTGGCAATCAGCCCCAGCATTTT	CTSSFHLPGAGNQPQHF
TRBV7-9	-	TRBJ2-3	-	TGTGCTACATGGGGGGGGGGCCCAGATACGCAGTATTTT	CATWGGGPDTQYF
TRBV20-1	-	TRBJ2-5	-	TGCAGTGCTAGACCCGGGACGATTGGGCAAGAGACCCAGTACTTC	CSARPGTIGQETQYF
TRBV2	few	TRBJ1-5	TRBD1	TGTGCCAGCAGCCGGGACAGGGCCCCTAATAGCAATCAGCCCCAGCATTTT	CASSRDRAPNSNQPQHF
TRBV10-3	-	TRBJ1-2	-	TGTGCCATCAGTGAGTCGAAGGAAGCGAACTATGGCTACACCTTC	CAISESKEANYGYTF
TRBV24-1	-	TRBJ2-3	-	TGTGCCACCAGTGATTTGTTCCGCACAGATACGCAGTATTTT	CATSDLFRTDTQYF
TRBV30	-	TRBJ2-5	-	TGTGCCTGGAGTGTGGACAGAAAAGAGACCCAGTACTTC	CAWSVDRKETQYF
TRBV6-1	-	TRBJ2-3	-	TGTGCCAGCAGTGAAGACAGCCACACAGATACGCAGTATTTT	CASSEDSHTDTQYF
TRBV4-1	once	TRBJ2-7	TRBD1	TGCGCCAGCAGCCAAGAAGGGGGCAGGGGCGTTGAATACCTCGAGCAGTACTTC	CASSQEGGRGVEYLEQYF
TRBV19	-	TRBJ1-2	-	TGTGCCAGTAGTATGGTCGCCGGGGGTTACTATGGCTACACCTTC	CASSMVAGGYYGYTF
TRBV6-1	-	TRBJ1-6	TRBD1	TGTGCCAGCATGTACAGGGGTGGTTCACCCCCCCACTTT	CASMYRGGSPPHF
TRBV5-1	-	TRBJ2-5	-	TGCGCCAGCAGCTTTTCTGGGGGCGAGGCGCCAGGGGAGACCCAGTACTTC	CASSFSGGEAPGETQYF
TRBV10-3	once	TRBJ2-5	TRBD1	TGTGCCATCAGTCGGGACAGACAAGAGACCCAGTACTTC	CAISRDRQETQYF
TRBV5-6	-	TRBJ1-2	-	TGTGCCAGCAGCCCAAACACTAGACAGACCTTGGGCGGCTACACCTTC	CASSPNTRQTLGGYTF
TRBV2	-	TRBJ2-5	TRBD1	TGTGCCAGCAGGGACGGGACAGGGAAAGAGACCCAGTACTTC	CASRDGTGKETQYF
TRBV7-6	-	TRBJ2-5	TRBD2	TGTGCCAGCAGTCACCCGGGACTAGCGGATAAAGAGACCCAGTACTTC	CASSHPGLADKETQYF
TRBV5-1	-	TRBJ2-5	-	TGCGCCAGCAGCTTGGCGTCAGAACTCCAAGAGACCCAGTACTTC	CASSLASELQETQYF
TRBV11-3	-	TRBJ2-3	TRBD2	TGTGCCAGCAGCGGGGGACTAGCGGGGTCAAGTACGCAGTATTTT	CASSGGLAGSSTQYF
TRBV24-1	-	TRBJ2-3	-	TGTGCCACCAGTGAAGTTCGGGGGCTCACAGATACGCAGTATTTT	CATSEVRGLTDTQYF
TRBV6-5	few	TRBJ2-5	-	TGTGCCAGCAGTTACTCTGCCCCTGGTTTCGCCCAAGAGACCCAGTACTTC	CASSYSAPGFAQETQYF
TRBV7-8	-	TRBJ1-3	TRBD1	TGTGCCAGCAGCTTGGGCAGGGGGCGCGTAAGAGGAAACACCATATATTTT	CASSLGRGRVRGNTIYF
TRBV7-6	-	TRBJ2-5	TRBD1	TGTGCCAGCGTGCTGGAGGGACAGGGGGGGACCCAGTACTTC	CASVLEGQGGTQYF
TRBV6-1	once	TRBJ1-3	-	TGTGCCAGCTTGGGACAAACCTCTGGAAACACCATATATTTT	CASLGQTSGNTIYF
TRBV11-3	few	TRBJ1-1	-	TGTGCCAGCGGCGGGGGACTGAACACTGAAGCTTTCTTT	CASGGGLNTEAFF
TRBV29-1	-	TRBJ2-1	-	TGCAGCGTTAGTTCTCGGGGTGGGAATGAGCAGTTCTTC	CSVSSRGGNEQFF
TRBV7-9	few	TRBJ1-1	-	TGTGCCAGCAGCGGGTTTGGGGAGCACACTGAAGCTTTCTTT	CASSGFGEHTEAFF
TRBV6-1	few	TRBJ2-7	TRBD1	TGTGCCAGCAGTGAAAGGGACAGATCCTACGAGCAGTACTTC	CASSERDRSYEQYF
TRBV15	-	TRBJ2-7	TRBD2	TGTGCCACCAGCAGAGATAGGAGCGGGACCTACGAGCAGTACTTC	CATSRDRSGTYEQYF
TRBV19	few	TRBJ1-5	TRBD1	TGTGCCAGTAGAAAAGGACAGGGGGCGAGACAGCCCCAGCATTTT	CASRKGQGARQPQHF
TRBV19	-	TRBJ1-1	TRBD1	TGTGCCCTAATCCGGAACAGGGGTGGAACTGAAGCTTTCTTT	CALIRNRGGTEAFF
TRBV25-1	-	TRBJ2-3	TRBD2	TGTGCCAGCAGTGAATCCCCTACGCGGGGGGCAAACCCTAGCACAGATACGCAGTATTTT	CASSESPTRGANPSTDTQYF
TRBV20-1	medium-sized	TRBJ1-1	-	TGCAGTGCTAGAGGGGGCACTGAAGCTTTCTTT	CSARGGTEAFF
TRBV30	few	TRBJ2-3	-	TGTGCCTGGAGTGGTAAGGGCACAGATACGCAGTATTTT	CAWSGKGTDTQYF
TRBV11-2	-	TRBJ1-1	-	TGCGCCAGCAGCTTAGGCCTGAGCGTGGGAGCTTTCTTT	CASSLGLSVGAFF